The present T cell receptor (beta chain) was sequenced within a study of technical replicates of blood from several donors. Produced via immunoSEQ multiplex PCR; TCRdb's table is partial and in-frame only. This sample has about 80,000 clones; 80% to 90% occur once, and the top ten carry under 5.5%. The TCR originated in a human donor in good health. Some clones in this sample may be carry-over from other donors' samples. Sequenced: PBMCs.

CDR3: CASSLGQGAGDTQYF. Here the CDR3 DNA reads TGCGCCAGCAGCCTAGGACAGGGGGCGGGAGATACGCAGTATTTT. V usage is TRBV5-1 and J usage is TRBJ2-3; 11 bases align to TRBD1. The CDR3 is 15 residues long. Trimming at V came to 4 bases and at J to 5 bases, leaving 6 bases not matched to a gene. Germline assignment: CDR1 SGHRS and CDR2 YFSETQ.